The 27 T cell receptor beta chains given below trace back to one sample, sequenced in a study of graft-versus-host responses after intestinal transplantation. Sequencing used immunoSEQ multiplex PCR; TCRdb keeps in-frame clones, though not all of them. Among 8,500 to 10,000 clones, around 88% were seen once, and the ten largest hold 5.2%. Intraepithelial plus lamina propria lymphocytes were released by processing graft tissue. This specimen consisted of ileum tissue, obtained 700 to 850 days after intestinal transplantation. The source is a human patient who received an intestinal transplant, so some T cells may come from the graft donor.

The CDR3: CASGYDRPWDGYTF. CDR3 bases: TGTGCCAGCGGGTATGACAGGCCCTGGGATGGCTACACCTTC. The J gene is TRBJ1-2, the V gene TRBV5-6, with D perhaps matching TRBD1 (6 bases). V was pared by 7 bases and J by 6 bases, with 19 bases between. Per the germline V gene, CDR1 is SGHDT and CDR2 is YYEEEE. The CDR3 consists of 14 residues.

V gene TRBV10-1 combines with J gene TRBJ2-5, with D perhaps given as TRBD1 or TRBD2 (5 bases each). The CDR3 is 15 residues long. V lost 2 bases and J 4 bases, leaving 14 bases between the germline ends. Germline V gene sequence: CDR1 WNHNN, CDR2 SYGVQD (reference sequence). CDR3 DNA sequence: TGCGCCAGCAGTGAGGGGCATACGGGACGAGAGACCCAGTACTTC. Translated, it gives CASSEGHTGRETQYF.

With respect to this clone: Distinct nucleotide sequences in the sample also encode this CDR3. V is TRBV5-1 and J is TRBJ2-1, with D maybe TRBD1 (5 bases). The CDR3 sequence is 14 residues long. With 0 bases removed from V and 7 bases from J, the gap between germline ends came to 11 bases. The germline V gene encodes CDR1 SGHRS and CDR2 YFSETQ. CDR3 DNA sequence: TGCGCCAGCAGCTTGGAGGGCAGGGATAATGAGCAGTTCTTC. Amino acid sequence: CASSLEGRDNEQFF.

The rearrangement links TRBV9 to TRBJ2-2; TRBD2 agrees at 7 bases. The V gene end was trimmed by 3 bases and the J gene end by 3 bases; junction bases not matched to a gene: 5. The germline gives CDR1 SGDLS, CDR2 YYNGEE. The CDR3 extends over 15 amino acids. Here the CDR3 DNA reads TGTGCCAGCAGCGGGGGGACTACTTACACCGGGGAGCTGTTTTTT. Its protein is CASSGGTTYTGELFF.

The chain has TRBV7-6 and TRBJ2-2; 8 bases are shared with TRBD2. Germline lookup yields CDR1 SGHVS and CDR2 FNYEAQ. The CDR3 sequence is 15 residues long. Trimming took 4 bases from V and 4 from J; bases not matched to a gene: 5. CDR3 nucleotides: TGTGCCAGCAGCTATAGCGGGGTGTCCACCGGGGAGCTGTTTTTT. Translation: CASSYSGVSTGELFF.

The chain links TRBV7-3 to TRBJ2-1, with 10 bases that match TRBD2. This CDR3 region has 16 residues. The J segment lost 8 bases and the V segment lost 0 bases, leaving 7 bases of the junction unmatched. The germline CDR1 and CDR2 sequences are SGHTA and FQGTGA. CDR3 DNA: TGTGCCAGCAGCTTAACGTTGGGGGGGACTAGCGATGAGCAGTTCTTC. It specifies CASSLTLGGTSDEQFF.

The chain is built from TRBV27 and TRBJ2-3; D not resolved. This CDR3 is built from 13 residues. V was trimmed by 2 bases and J by 9 bases, leaving 12 bases between them. Germline lookup yields CDR1 MNHEY and CDR2 SMNVEV (reference sequence). The CDR3 sequence: CASSLPSTSTQYF. CDR3 bases: TGTGCCAGCAGTTTACCTAGTACGTCCACGCAGTATTTT.

The CDR3, as DNA: TGCGCCAGCAGCTTGATGGGGACAGGGAACACTGAAGCTTTCTTT. Its translation is CASSLMGTGNTEAFF. The chain links TRBV5-1 to TRBJ1-1; 8 nucleotides line up with TRBD1. The CDR3 loop spans 15 amino acids. Losses at the gene ends were 1 base for V and 1 base for J; bases not matched to a gene: 3. CDR1 is SGHRS and CDR2 is YFSETQ in the germline V gene.

This chain uses TRBV28 with TRBJ2-7; TRBD2 might be the D (5 bases). V lost 5 bases and J lost 5, with 25 bases in between. From germline, CDR1 is MDHEN and CDR2 SYDVKM. The CDR3 consists of 17 residues. Here the CDR3 DNA reads TGTGCCAGCAGTCCCACGCGGGTCCGATATTTTAACCACGAGCAGTACTTC. Its protein product is CASSPTRVRYFNHEQYF.

The genes are TRBV5-4 and TRBJ2-6; D uncertain. There are 15 residues in the CDR3. V lost 1 base, J lost 5 bases, and 10 bases lay in between. Per the germline V gene, CDR1 is SGHNT and CDR2 is YYREEE (reference sequence). CDR3 protein: CASSLNSRRANVLTF. Written as DNA, the CDR3 is TGTGCCAGCAGCTTGAATTCTCGGAGGGCCAACGTCCTGACTTTC.

This chain joins TRBV7-9 and TRBJ1-3; tentative D call: TRBD1 (6 bases). The CDR3 is 16 residues long. Trimming stripped 3 bases from V and 1 base from J, with 13 bases between. Germline CDR1 SEHNR, CDR2 FQNEAQ (reference sequence). This CDR3 is CASSFDRLRSGNTIYF. The CDR3 DNA is TGTGCCAGCAGCTTTGACAGGCTTCGGTCTGGAAACACCATATATTTT.

This clone has a handful of counts. The chain couples TRBV25-1 to TRBJ2-2, with D uncertain. The germline V gene has CDR1 MGHDK and CDR2 SYGVNS. The CDR3 contains 14 residues. The V end lost 3 bases, the J end lost 3 bases, and 8 bases lay between the germline ends. The CDR3 nucleotides are TGTGCCAGCAGTGACGGACGGGACACCGGGGAGCTGTTTTTT. Protein: CASSDGRDTGELFF.

This sequence joins TRBV28 and TRBJ2-5; 10 nucleotides line up with TRBD1. CDR3 size: 15 residues. The V gene's germline CDR1 is MDHEN and CDR2 SYDVKM. Trimming took 5 bases from V and 5 from J; bases not matched to a gene: 8. The CDR3 nucleotides read TGTGCCAGCAGTGGGAGACAGGGGGCGTTTGAGACCCAGTACTTC. It specifies CASSGRQGAFETQYF.

The chain has TRBV10-2 and TRBJ2-2; 7 bases fit TRBD2. This CDR3 has 15 amino acids. Germline-derived CDR1 and CDR2 are WSHSY and SAAADI. The V and J ends lost 1 base and 7 bases, in that order; junction bases with no gene match: 6. The CDR3 spells CASSEWRGTGGELFF. The CDR3, as DNA: TGCGCCAGCAGTGAGTGGCGGGGGACCGGCGGGGAGCTGTTTTTT.

This clone appeared a few times. This chain joins TRBV6-1 and TRBJ2-3; the D gene is possibly TRBD1 (5 bases). The CDR3 sequence is 14 residues long. Germline assignment: CDR1 MNHNS and CDR2 SASEGT. The V gene lost 3 bases and the J gene lost 4 bases, with 11 bases spanning the gap. The CDR3 bases are TGTGCCAGCAGTGATAGCCAGGGTGCAGATACGCAGTATTTT. Residues: CASSDSQGADTQYF.

In DNA form, the CDR3 reads TGTGCCAGCAGTGGTGGACGGTTGAATCAGCCCCAGCATTTT. Residues: CASSGGRLNQPQHF. This chain links TRBV2 with TRBJ1-5; D is uncertain. Trimming removed 4 bases from V and 4 bases from J, with 11 bases in between. Germline CDR1 reads SNHLY; CDR2 reads FYNNEI. CDR3 length equals 14 residues.

This sequence joins TRBV6-5 and TRBJ1-6, with 8 bases matching TRBD1. V lost 10 bases and J lost 7; bases outside the gene matches: 6. The CDR3 runs to 13 residues. Germline assignment: CDR1 MNHEY and CDR2 SVGAGI. The CDR3 region has the DNA TGTGCCACGCTGCGGACAGGGAATTCACCCCTCCACTTT. As protein: CATLRTGNSPLHF.

The chain links TRBV5-6 to TRBJ1-6; D gene unclear. V was trimmed by 0 bases and J by 0 bases, leaving 7 bases between them. Per the germline V gene, CDR1 is SGHDT and CDR2 is YYEEEE. The CDR3 length is 16 residues. The DNA for the CDR3 is TGTGCCAGCAGCTTGGGCCCCAACTCCTATAATTCACCCCTCCACTTT. Protein product: CASSLGPNSYNSPLHF.

This clone has more than one count but fewer than ten. This chain connects TRBV29-1 to TRBJ2-7; no clear D. Between the trimmed V and J ends, which lost 3 bases and 6 bases, there was a span of 12 bases. This CDR3 region has 12 residues. Germline-derived CDR1 and CDR2 are SQVTM and ANQGSEA. The CDR3 coding sequence is TGCAGCGTTGAGGACGGCTTCGGCGAGCAGTACTTC. This translates into CSVEDGFGEQYF.

The rearrangement joins TRBV7-6 to TRBJ2-1, with D possibly matching TRBD2 (7 bases). The V gene's germline CDR1 is SGHVS and CDR2 FNYEAQ. Trimming shortened V by 2 bases and J by 0 bases, and 17 bases separated the two germline ends. This CDR3 contains 18 residues. The DNA of the CDR3 is TGTGCCAGCAGCTTAAGGGGGGGAGCGGTCGGCTCCTACAATGAGCAGTTCTTC. Residues: CASSLRGGAVGSYNEQFF. The whole variable domain, filled in from reference TRBV7-6 and TRBJ2-1, reads GAGVSQSPRYKVTKRGQDVALRCDPISGHVSLYWYRQALGQGPEFLTYFNYEAQQDKSGLPNDRFSAERPEGSISTLTIQRTEQRDSAMYRCASSLRGGAVGSYNEQFFGPGTRLTVL.

The chain uses TRBV7-9 and TRBJ1-2; D possibly corresponds to TRBD1 (5 bases). From germline, CDR1 is SEHNR and CDR2 FQNEAQ (reference sequence). This CDR3 comprises 15 residues. Trimming stripped 1 base from V and 4 bases from J, with 13 bases between. CDR3 protein: CASSLGDGGGYGYTF. Written as DNA, the CDR3 is TGTGCCAGCAGCTTAGGGGACGGAGGAGGCTATGGCTACACCTTC.

This CDR3 reads CASSSSGGAGVPTYEQYF. CDR3 in DNA: TGTGCCAGCAGCTCCTCTGGGGGGGCGGGAGTCCCTACCTACGAGCAGTACTTC. The chain links TRBV7-5 to TRBJ2-7; TRBD2 is the table's D call, not checked against the DNA. TRBV7-5 is flagged as a pseudogene. CDR3 length: 18 residues.

The chain has TRBV15 and TRBJ1-2; no definite D call. Germline V gene data show CDR1 as LNHNV and CDR2 as YYDKDF (reference sequence). V was trimmed by 5 bases and J by 6 bases, leaving 10 bases between them. The CDR3 sequence is 12 residues long. The CDR3 loop reads CATSGFPDGYTF. The CDR3 DNA sequence: TGTGCCACCAGCGGCTTCCCTGATGGCTACACCTTC.

V usage is TRBV28 and J usage is TRBJ1-4; D is unclear. The length of the CDR3 is 12 residues. Trimming removed 6 bases from V and 5 bases from J, with 7 bases in between. Per germline, CDR1 MDHEN and CDR2 SYDVKM. The CDR3, as DNA: TGTGCCAGCAGCATTCAAAATGAAAAACTGTTTTTT. Amino acid sequence: CASSIQNEKLFF.

This clone was recorded once. The chain links TRBV4-1 to TRBJ1-4, with D uncertain. Trimming removed 4 bases from V and 4 bases from J, with 10 bases in between. The CDR3 contains 14 residues. The germline gives CDR1 MGHRA, CDR2 YSYEKL. CDR3 coding DNA: TGCGCCAGCAGCCCTACCAGACTTAATGAAAAACTGTTTTTT. It codes for CASSPTRLNEKLFF.

This clone was counted between two and nine times. The chain carries TRBV4-2 and TRBJ1-5; D unclear. V gave up 4 bases and J gave up 3 bases, with 7 bases separating them. Germline V gene lookup returns CDR1 LGHNA and CDR2 YNFKEQ. The CDR3 is 13 residues long. CDR3 region: CASSRSINQPQHF. In nucleotides, the CDR3 is TGTGCCAGCAGCCGCAGCATCAATCAGCCCCAGCATTTT.

The chain is built from TRBV30 and TRBJ2-2; possibly TRBD1 for D (5 bases). V lost 5 bases and J 1 base, leaving 11 bases between the germline ends. This CDR3 is 14 amino acids long. The germline V gene has CDR1 GTSNPN and CDR2 SVGIG (reference sequence). The CDR3 nucleotides are TGTGCCTGGGGGTGGGGCCAGAACACCGGGGAGCTGTTTTTT. This codes for CAWGWGQNTGELFF.